This entry concerns a single T cell receptor beta chain. This sample stems from a study of somatic mutations in cytotoxic T cells in rheumatoid arthritis. V lost 10 bases, J lost 4 bases, and 15 bases lay in between. The CDR3 runs 13 residues. Germline lookup yields CDR1 MNHEY and CDR2 SMNVEV (reference sequence). Sequencing used immunoSEQ multiplex PCR; TCRdb keeps in-frame clones, though not all of them. The sample lists roughly 11,000 clones, 65% to 80% occurring once. The sequence derives from an adult with rheumatoid arthritis. The sequencing sample was made of CD8+ T cells sorted from blood. The chain couples TRBV27 to TRBJ2-3; a possible D gene is TRBD1 (6 bases). CDR3 coding DNA: TGTGCCATACAGGGTAATTTCGCAGATACGCAGTATTTT. This translates into CAIQGNFADTQYF.